The 18 T cell receptor beta chains given below trace back to one sample, sequenced in a study of T-cell reconstitution after alpha-beta-depleted transplantation in children. Construction of the TCRbeta library involved unique molecular identifiers. MiXCR, run by TCRdb on the PCR reads, gives a single entry per CDR3 protein. The table records roughly 120,000 distinct CDR3 sequences, around 10% of them present only once. The input for sequencing was PBMCs, taken before TCRalphabeta/CD19-depleted stem cell transplant. The receptors derive from a boy between 2 and 10 years old with acute lymphoblastic leukemia, due to receive a stem cell transplant.

The chain carries TRBV6-1 and TRBJ1-1; D remains unclear. V was shortened by 8 bases and J by 1 base, with 17 bases between the two germline ends. The germline V gene has CDR1 MNHNS and CDR2 SASEGT. CDR3 length: 15 amino acids. This CDR3 reads CASLLSQMGNTEAFF. The DNA for the CDR3 is TGTGCCAGCCTGCTCTCACAAATGGGGAACACTGAAGCTTTCTTT.

The rearrangement uses TRBV20-1 and TRBJ2-1; TRBD2 matches at 7 bases. Germline CDR1 and CDR2: DFQATT and SNEGSKA (reference sequence). The CDR3 runs 16 residues. With V trimmed by 3 bases and J by 4 bases, 12 bases remained unmatched. DNA for the CDR3: TGCAGTGCTAGGCGCCGGGTAGCGGGCCTATACAATGAGCAGTTCTTC. It codes for CSARRRVAGLYNEQFF.

This clonotype occurred a few times. The V and J genes are TRBV19 and TRBJ1-5, with D perhaps TRBD1 (5 bases). This CDR3 contains 13 residues. Germline V gives CDR1 LNHDA, CDR2 SQIVND (reference sequence). V lost 4 bases and J 5 bases, leaving 9 bases between the germline ends. For the CDR3, the DNA is TGTGCCAGTAGTAGCCGGGGCCATCAGCCCCAGCATTTT. Translated, it gives CASSSRGHQPQHF.

This clonotype was counted ten times or more. The chain employs TRBV27 and TRBJ2-7, with D maybe TRBD1 (5 bases). Germline values: CDR1 MNHEY, CDR2 SMNVEV (reference sequence). The ends were cut back, 4 bases at V and 3 bases at J, with 13 bases in the middle. This CDR3 is 14 amino acids long. The CDR3 here is CASSSSSQGYEQYF. CDR3 DNA: TGTGCCAGCAGTTCCTCCTCGCAGGGCTACGAGCAGTACTTC.

J is TRBJ2-3 and V is TRBV20-1; 8 bases map to TRBD2. V gave up 5 bases and J gave up 5 bases; unmatched junction bases: 12. Germline assignment: CDR1 DFQATT and CDR2 SNEGSKA (reference sequence). The CDR3 sequence is 15 residues long. CDR3 region: CSAYEILAGIDTQYF. Written as DNA, the CDR3 is TGCAGTGCTTACGAGATTTTAGCGGGAATAGATACGCAGTATTTT.

This clonotype was counted ten times or more. CDR3 nucleotides: TGTGCCAGCAGTTTTAGCGGGAAATACCAAGAGACCCAGTACTTC. Amino acid sequence: CASSFSGKYQETQYF. This rearrangement joins TRBV12-3 or TRBV12-4 to TRBJ2-5; 8 positions match TRBD2. Germline trimming cut 3 bases from V and 0 bases from J; bases unmatched to any gene: 3. The CDR3 consists of 15 residues.

The chain uses TRBV27 and TRBJ2-7; 14 nucleotides align to TRBD2. Germline lookup yields CDR1 MNHEY and CDR2 SMNVEV (reference sequence). The trim removed 5 bases at V and 6 bases at J, leaving 9 bases unmatched. The CDR3 spans 16 residues. The CDR3 protein is CASSTPGLAGAAEQYF. DNA of the CDR3: TGTGCCAGCAGTACTCCGGGACTAGCGGGAGCTGCCGAGCAGTACTTC.

This chain links TRBV29-1 with TRBJ2-3, with D perhaps TRBD2 (5 bases). The germline CDR1 and CDR2 sequences are SQVTM and ANQGSEA. CDR3 size: 14 residues. The V end lost 3 bases, the J end lost 5 bases, and 15 bases lay between the germline ends. The CDR3 DNA reads TGCAGCGTTGAGCCAAGGACTTACAGAGATACGCAGTATTTT. The encoded protein is CSVEPRTYRDTQYF.

This clonotype has more than one count but fewer than ten. This chain connects TRBV7-9 to TRBJ1-2; D remains ambiguous. CDR3 size: 16 residues. Germline lookup yields CDR1 SEHNR and CDR2 FQNEAQ (reference sequence). Trimming cost V 1 base and J 0 bases, with 12 bases left between them. CDR3 bases: TGTGCCAGCAGCTTAGATGCGGGCAGGTCTAACTATGGCTACACCTTC. Residues: CASSLDAGRSNYGYTF.

The rearrangement uses TRBV27 and TRBJ2-5, with D perhaps matching TRBD1 (7 bases). The length of the CDR3 is 14 residues. V was trimmed by 2 bases and J by 5 bases, leaving 12 bases between them. In germline, CDR1 is MNHEY, CDR2 SMNVEV (reference sequence). DNA for the CDR3: TGTGCCAGCAGTTTAGTCCCAGGGGGGGAGACCCAGTACTTC. Amino acids: CASSLVPGGETQYF.

Here the CDR3 reads CASSTGVAPNEKLFF. The CDR3 DNA is TGTGCCAGCAGCACAGGGGTAGCCCCTAATGAAAAACTGTTTTTT. This rearrangement joins TRBV12-3 or TRBV12-4 to TRBJ1-4; 7 positions match TRBD1. The CDR3 sequence is 15 residues long. The V segment lost 6 bases and the J segment 3 bases; nucleotides outside the gene matches: 7.

This clonotype was observed at least ten times. The chain carries TRBV20-1 and TRBJ2-5; 8 nucleotides match TRBD2. The CDR3 loop spans 16 amino acids. The V and J ends lost 0 bases and 1 base, in that order; junction bases with no gene match: 7. CDR1 DFQATT and CDR2 SNEGSKA come from the germline V gene (reference sequence). CDR3 sequence: CSARDPAGGLQETQYF. CDR3 coding DNA: TGCAGTGCTAGAGATCCGGCGGGAGGACTCCAAGAGACCCAGTACTTC.

The V gene is TRBV2, the J gene TRBJ2-1, with a weak D call TRBD1 (5 bases). The CDR3 length is 14 residues. V was cut by 6 bases and J by 2 bases, with 11 bases left in between. Germline CDR1 is SNHLY and CDR2 is FYNNEI. For the CDR3, the DNA is TGTGCCAGCAGAAGGACAATACCCTACAATGAGCAGTTCTTC. Encoded protein: CASRRTIPYNEQFF. Using reference TRBV2 and TRBJ2-1 for the parts outside the CDR3, the full variable domain is EPEVTQTPSHQVTQMGQEVILRCVPISNHLYFYWYRQILGQKVEFLVSFYNNEISEKSEIFDDQFSVERPDGSNFTLKIRSTKLEDSAMYFCASRRTIPYNEQFFGPGTRLTVL.

CDR3 in amino acids: CSARDEGSGTGANVLTF. CDR3 nucleotides: TGCAGTGCTAGAGATGAAGGGTCAGGAACTGGGGCCAACGTCCTGACTTTC. This rearrangement joins TRBV20-1 to TRBJ2-6, with unresolved D. CDR1 is DFQATT and CDR2 is SNEGSKA in the germline V gene (reference sequence). The CDR3 runs 17 residues. V shed 0 bases and J shed 2 bases, with 14 bases lying between them.

This clonotype was counted many times. The J gene is TRBJ2-7, the V gene TRBV20-1; perhaps TRBD1 as D (5 bases). Germline CDR1 and CDR2: DFQATT and SNEGSKA (reference sequence). The V end lost 2 bases, the J end lost 2 bases, and 16 bases lay between the germline ends. The CDR3 is 15 residues long. The CDR3: CSARFMAGLTYEQYF. CDR3 DNA: TGCAGTGCTAGATTTATGGCAGGGCTAACCTACGAGCAGTACTTC.

Here the CDR3 DNA reads TGCGCCAGCAGCCGACAGGGTAACTATGGCTACACCTTC. Protein sequence: CASSRQGNYGYTF. The chain has TRBV5-1 and TRBJ1-2, with TRBD1 matching 7 bases. The CDR3 covers 13 residues. Germline V gene sequence: CDR1 SGHRS, CDR2 YFSETQ. V trimming: 4 bases; J trimming: 1 base; junction bases outside the gene matches: 1.

A few counts support this clonotype. The V gene is TRBV5-1, the J gene TRBJ2-1; D not certain. Germline CDR1 reads SGHRS; CDR2 reads YFSETQ. With 4 bases removed from V and 4 bases from J, the gap between germline ends came to 15 bases. CDR3 length equals 15 residues. CDR3 amino acids: CASSPLPFKYNEQFF. The CDR3 DNA is TGCGCCAGCAGCCCCCTCCCCTTTAAGTACAATGAGCAGTTCTTC.

This clonotype was seen more than once but under ten times. This chain's CDR3 is CSARPSGSTDTQYF. The DNA of the CDR3 is TGCAGTGCTAGACCTAGCGGGAGCACAGATACGCAGTATTTT. The chain has TRBV20-1 and TRBJ2-3, with 8 bases matching TRBD2. The CDR3 covers 14 residues. Germline assignment: CDR1 DFQATT and CDR2 SNEGSKA (reference sequence). V trimming: 2 bases; J trimming: 0 bases; junction bases outside the gene matches: 1.